Listed below are T cell receptor beta chains from one sample, sequenced in a study of blood T cells in healthy people across ages. Each CDR3 protein gets one entry after TCRdb re-called the 5' RACE reads with MiXCR. The sample contains over a million distinct CDR3 sequences, roughly two fifths of which appear only once. Input material: blood. Every receptor here comes from a woman in her late teens or twenties in good health. CDR3s include the opening cysteine and the closing phenylalanine or tryptophan. Fields, in order: V gene, J gene, D gene, clone size, CDR3 protein, CDR3 DNA. The D gene is left open where the match is weak. Clone size, where shown, is once, few, many, or a class for clones that have expanded.

>TRBV5-1|TRBJ1-2|.|many
CASSLAGQGEGYTF
TGCGCCAGCAGCTTGGCCGGGCAGGGAGAAGGCTACACCTTC
>TRBV7-2|TRBJ2-1|.|few
CASSLVRRNNNEQFF
TGTGCCAGCAGCTTAGTCCGAAGGAATAACAATGAGCAGTTCTTC
>TRBV20-1|TRBJ1-5|.|.
CSARVGNAQGAQHF
TGCAGTGCTAGAGTGGGAAATGCCCAAGGGGCCCAGCATTTT
>TRBV7-9|TRBJ1-1|.|.
CASSLFLESTMNTEAFF
TGTGCCAGCAGCTTATTTCTGGAGTCAACAATGAACACTGAAGCTTTCTTT
>TRBV2|TRBJ1-1|.|.
CASTIQGQRNTEAFF
TGTGCCAGCACGATTCAGGGGCAAAGGAACACTGAAGCTTTCTTT
>TRBV20-1|TRBJ1-4|.|.
CSARTPGGPYEKLFF
TGCAGTGCTAGAACCCCGGGGGGGCCCTATGAAAAACTGTTTTTT
>TRBV9|TRBJ2-1|TRBD2|.
CAGSGGGQPDEQFF
TGTGCCGGCAGCGGGGGGGGACAGCCCGATGAGCAGTTCTTC
>TRBV7-6|TRBJ2-5|.|few
CASSATGPETQYF
TGTGCCAGCAGCGCGACCGGGCCAGAGACCCAGTACTTC
>TRBV30|TRBJ2-4|.|.
CAWSVPRSAKNIQYF
TGTGCCTGGAGTGTACCCAGGTCAGCCAAAAACATTCAGTACTTC
>TRBV7-3|TRBJ2-2|TRBD2|.
CASSLLLAGYTGELFF
TGTGCCAGCAGCTTATTACTAGCGGGGTACACCGGGGAGCTGTTTTTT
>TRBV18|TRBJ2-5|TRBD1|few
CASSPGQGAGETQYF
TGTGCCAGCTCACCGGGACAGGGGGCAGGAGAGACCCAGTACTTC
>TRBV10-3|TRBJ1-5|.|few
CAISVGSNQPQHF
TGTGCCATCAGTGTCGGTAGCAATCAGCCCCAGCATTTT
>TRBV20-1|TRBJ2-3|TRBD2|.
CSASSAGGTLDTQYF
TGCAGTGCTAGTTCCGCGGGAGGAACGTTAGATACGCAGTATTTT
>TRBV5-1|TRBJ2-1|.|.
CASSTRTTGEQFF
TGCGCCAGCAGCACCCGGACTACAGGAGAGCAGTTCTTC
>TRBV3-1|TRBJ1-4|.|.
CASSQENFRDEKLFF
TGTGCCAGCAGCCAAGAAAATTTCCGGGATGAAAAACTGTTTTTT
>TRBV6-6|TRBJ2-3|.|few
CASSYDGGNADTQYF
TGTGCCAGCAGTTACGACGGGGGCAACGCAGATACGCAGTATTTT
>TRBV6-2/TRBV6-3|TRBJ1-6|.|.
CASSYRVPPLHF
TGTGCCAGCAGTTACAGAGTTCCCCCCCTCCACTTT
>TRBV27|TRBJ1-6|.|many
CASSLPPGLNSPLHF
TGTGCCAGCAGTTTACCCCCTGGTTTGAATTCACCCCTCCACTTT
>TRBV30|TRBJ1-4|.|.
CAWSEQGMGKLFF
TGTGCCTGGAGTGAGCAGGGGATGGGGAAACTGTTTTTT
>TRBV14|TRBJ1-2|.|.
CASSQDHGGGDGYGYTF
TGTGCCAGCAGCCAAGATCACGGAGGGGGTGATGGCTATGGCTACACCTTC
>TRBV12-3/TRBV12-4|TRBJ1-1|.|once
CASSSLNTEDFF
TGTGCCAGCAGTTCCTTGAACACTGAAGATTTCTTT
>TRBV6-2/TRBV6-3|TRBJ2-5|.|.
CASSHLRSSSAQETQYF
TGTGCCAGCAGTCACCTAAGATCATCTAGCGCCCAAGAGACCCAGTACTTC
>TRBV2|TRBJ2-7|TRBD1|few
CASRDRGGRYEQYF
TGTGCCAGCAGGGACAGGGGGGGGAGATACGAGCAGTACTTC
>TRBV9|TRBJ1-2|.|.
CASSARGGAAFGYGYTF
TGTGCCAGCAGCGCCAGGGGCGGGGCCGCCTTTGGGTATGGCTACACCTTC
>TRBV27|TRBJ1-5|.|few
CASSLDGFSNQPQHF
TGTGCCAGCAGTTTGGACGGGTTTAGCAATCAGCCCCAGCATTTT
>TRBV10-3|TRBJ2-7|.|.
CAISEGDSSYEQYF
TGTGCCATCAGTGAAGGGGATAGCTCCTACGAGCAGTACTTC
>TRBV6-2/TRBV6-3|TRBJ2-7|.|.
CASSRAGGRFEQYF
TGTGCCAGCAGTCGTGCCGGAGGGCGCTTCGAGCAGTACTTC
>TRBV20-1|TRBJ1-2|.|few
CSARGTTLPQGYTF
TGCAGTGCTAGGGGGACGACGCTTCCCCAGGGCTACACCTTC
>TRBV9|TRBJ2-3|.|.
CASSPPPRGGYTDTQYF
TGTGCCAGCAGCCCCCCCCCTCGCGGGGGCTACACAGATACGCAGTATTTT
>TRBV20-1|TRBJ1-2|.|once
CSARGGFGYTF
TGCAGTGCTAGGGGGGGCTTCGGCTACACCTTC
>TRBV7-2|TRBJ1-5|.|.
CASSLVVGQNNQPQHF
TGTGCCAGCAGCTTAGTAGTGGGACAAAACAATCAGCCCCAGCATTTT
>TRBV19|TRBJ1-2|.|few
CASSIQGVLGYTF
TGTGCCAGTAGTATACAGGGCGTTTTAGGCTACACCTTC
>TRBV5-1|TRBJ1-4|.|.
CASSRTPGGKLFF
TGCGCCAGCAGCCGGACTCCCGGTGGAAAACTGTTTTTT
>TRBV12-3/TRBV12-4|TRBJ1-1|.|.
CAYTLTVNTEAFF
TGTGCCTACACACTGACAGTGAACACTGAAGCTTTCTTT
>TRBV27|TRBJ1-2|.|.
CASSQWAEANYGCTF
TGTGCCAGCAGTCAGTGGGCGGAGGCTAACTATGGCTGCACCTTC
>TRBV20-1|TRBJ2-3|TRBD2|.
CSAREASGPTDTQYF
TGCAGTGCTAGAGAGGCTAGCGGACCCACAGATACGCAGTATTTT
>TRBV12-3/TRBV12-4|TRBJ2-7|TRBD1|.
CASSGPGQAIYEQYF
TGTGCCAGCAGCGGACCCGGACAGGCGATCTACGAGCAGTACTTC
>TRBV9|TRBJ2-7|TRBD1|.
CASSLMDRGYEQYF
TGTGCCAGCAGCCTTATGGACAGGGGTTACGAGCAGTACTTC
>TRBV20-1|TRBJ2-2|TRBD1|few
CSAPLAGTGGTGELFF
TGCAGTGCTCCTCTCGCGGGGACAGGGGGCACCGGGGAGCTGTTTTTT
>TRBV29-1|TRBJ2-7|.|few
CSVEGVQAPYEQYF
TGCAGCGTTGAAGGGGTCCAGGCCCCCTACGAGCAGTACTTC
>TRBV4-1|TRBJ2-5|TRBD2|once
CASSQIAGGEQYF
TGCGCCAGCAGCCAAATAGCGGGGGGGGAGCAGTACTTC
>TRBV28|TRBJ1-2|.|few
CASSLTGNGIGYTF
TGTGCCAGCAGTTTAACCGGGAATGGGATTGGCTACACCTTC
>TRBV7-2|TRBJ2-1|TRBD2|few
CASSLLAANSYNEQFF
TGTGCCAGCAGTCTGCTAGCGGCTAATTCCTACAATGAGCAGTTCTTC
>TRBV9|TRBJ2-3|.|.
CASSGTANALTDTQYF
TGTGCCAGCAGCGGTACAGCCAATGCCCTCACAGATACGCAGTATTTT
>TRBV20-1|TRBJ1-2|.|.
CSASYGTNYGYTF
TGCAGTGCTAGTTACGGAACTAACTATGGCTACACCTTC
>TRBV19|TRBJ1-2|TRBD1|few
CASSDPGQGASNYGYTF
TGTGCCAGTAGCGACCCGGGACAGGGGGCGTCTAACTATGGCTACACCTTC
>TRBV6-2/TRBV6-3|TRBJ1-2|.|.
CASRATGTGYGYTF
TGTGCCAGCAGGGCCACCGGGACGGGTTATGGCTACACCTTC
>TRBV12-3/TRBV12-4|TRBJ1-1|TRBD1|few
CASRMGQILQRALNTEAFF
TGTGCCAGCAGAATGGGACAGATACTCCAACGGGCCTTGAACACTGAAGCTTTCTTT
>TRBV20-1|TRBJ2-7|.|.
CSARFSTEQYF
TGCAGTGCTAGGTTCTCCACAGAGCAGTACTTC